This T cell receptor (beta chain) comes out of a study of T cells in localized non-small cell lung cancer. V lost 5 bases and J 4 bases, leaving 21 bases between the germline ends. The V gene's germline CDR1 is SGHTA and CDR2 FQGNSA. The CDR3 consists of 16 residues. Using immunoSEQ multiplex PCR, the repertoire was profiled, and TCRdb retains in-frame clones only, with some absent. Here the sample spans around 140,000 clones, roughly nine tenths being singletons. This receptor was taken from a female donor of 60 years or more with stage I lung adenocarcinoma. The J gene is TRBJ2-7, the V gene TRBV7-2, with a tentative D call TRBD2 (7 bases). The sequencing used peripheral blood, collected before any cancer treatment. The CDR3 DNA is TGTGCCAGCAGCCCCTCGCCCCTAGGGGGGGTTTACGAGCAGTACTTC. This gives the protein CASSPSPLGGVYEQYF.